This T cell receptor beta chain is drawn from a study of T cell clusters in autoimmune cytopenias. Turning to this clonotype: Its antigen is currently unknown.

One tube held mixed TRB-A and TRB-B primer pools for touch-down PCR. TCRdb reprocessed the multiplex PCR reads, keeping one entry per CDR3 protein, no DNA. There are fewer than 15,000 distinct CDR3 sequences in the sample, with less than 2.5% held by the top ten. Some 38,000 genome equivalents of blood DNA were amplified for TRB. General study findings and limits: TRB repertoire shifts in secondary cytopenia and chronic lymphocytic leukemia mostly reflected lymphoma, not autoimmunity. Comparing secondary cytopenia with chronic lymphocytic leukemia showed no cluster-lack signature, apparently masked by lymphoma repertoire.

The CDR3 loop spans 12 amino acids. The germline gives CDR1 MNHEY, CDR2 SVGAGI. This TCR was sampled from a human donor with an autoimmune cytopenia or autoimmune hepatitis (not recorded which). The chain uses TRBV6-5 and TRBJ2-7; lacking DNA, the TRBD1 call made by TCRdb goes unchecked. Source material: peripheral blood. CDR3 sequence: CASGGQGVEQYF.